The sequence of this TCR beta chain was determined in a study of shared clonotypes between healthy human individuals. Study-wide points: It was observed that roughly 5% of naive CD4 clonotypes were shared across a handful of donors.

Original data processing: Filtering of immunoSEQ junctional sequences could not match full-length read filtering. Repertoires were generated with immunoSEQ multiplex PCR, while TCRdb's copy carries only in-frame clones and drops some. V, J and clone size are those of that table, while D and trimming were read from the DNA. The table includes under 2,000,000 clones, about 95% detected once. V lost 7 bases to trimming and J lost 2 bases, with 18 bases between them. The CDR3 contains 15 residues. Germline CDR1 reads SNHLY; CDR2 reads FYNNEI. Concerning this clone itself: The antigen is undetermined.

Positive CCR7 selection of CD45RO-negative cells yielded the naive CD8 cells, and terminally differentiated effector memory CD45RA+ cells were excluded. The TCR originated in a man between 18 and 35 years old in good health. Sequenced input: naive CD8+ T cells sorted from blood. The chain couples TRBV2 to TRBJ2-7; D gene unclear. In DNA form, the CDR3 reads TGTGCCAGCACCCTCGTAGACTCCGGGCCCTACGAGCAGTACTTC. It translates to CASTLVDSGPYEQYF. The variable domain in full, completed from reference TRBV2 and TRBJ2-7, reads EPEVTQTPSHQVTQMGQEVILRCVPISNHLYFYWYRQILGQKVEFLVSFYNNEISEKSEIFDDQFSVERPDGSNFTLKIRSTKLEDSAMYFCASTLVDSGPYEQYFGPGTRLTVT.